This TCR beta chain was sequenced during a study of cytomegalovirus exposure and HLA in healthy donors. Study in general: There were just under 400 genotyped donors. Of these, roughly 84% fell in the genetic ancestry cluster associated with self-reported Caucasian donors.

As concerns this clone: The target antigen is unknown.

The PCR used 60 Vbeta and 13 Jbeta primers. TCRdb's copy holds only in-frame clones and misses some; the assay was immunoSEQ multiplex PCR. The sample includes some 160,000 clones, around four fifths of them seen just once. The germline V gene encodes CDR1 SEHNR and CDR2 FQNEAQ (reference sequence). With 5 bases clipped from V and 1 base from J, the junction kept 3 bases outside the gene matches. The CDR3 totals 14 residues. Notes on the study in general: A later examination showed that TCR association rates differed by HLA locus, with DRB1 most and HLA-C fewest. The authors later found HLA-associated TCR beta chains more clonally expanded than equally common others.

This sequence originates from a woman aged 18-29 years in good health and CMV-seronegative. The sequenced sample was PBMCs. The chain couples TRBV7-9 to TRBJ2-7, with TRBD1 matching over 9 bases. CDR3 DNA: TGTGCCAGCAGCCCGACAGGGGGGTCCTACGAGCAGTACTTC. It codes for CASSPTGGSYEQYF.